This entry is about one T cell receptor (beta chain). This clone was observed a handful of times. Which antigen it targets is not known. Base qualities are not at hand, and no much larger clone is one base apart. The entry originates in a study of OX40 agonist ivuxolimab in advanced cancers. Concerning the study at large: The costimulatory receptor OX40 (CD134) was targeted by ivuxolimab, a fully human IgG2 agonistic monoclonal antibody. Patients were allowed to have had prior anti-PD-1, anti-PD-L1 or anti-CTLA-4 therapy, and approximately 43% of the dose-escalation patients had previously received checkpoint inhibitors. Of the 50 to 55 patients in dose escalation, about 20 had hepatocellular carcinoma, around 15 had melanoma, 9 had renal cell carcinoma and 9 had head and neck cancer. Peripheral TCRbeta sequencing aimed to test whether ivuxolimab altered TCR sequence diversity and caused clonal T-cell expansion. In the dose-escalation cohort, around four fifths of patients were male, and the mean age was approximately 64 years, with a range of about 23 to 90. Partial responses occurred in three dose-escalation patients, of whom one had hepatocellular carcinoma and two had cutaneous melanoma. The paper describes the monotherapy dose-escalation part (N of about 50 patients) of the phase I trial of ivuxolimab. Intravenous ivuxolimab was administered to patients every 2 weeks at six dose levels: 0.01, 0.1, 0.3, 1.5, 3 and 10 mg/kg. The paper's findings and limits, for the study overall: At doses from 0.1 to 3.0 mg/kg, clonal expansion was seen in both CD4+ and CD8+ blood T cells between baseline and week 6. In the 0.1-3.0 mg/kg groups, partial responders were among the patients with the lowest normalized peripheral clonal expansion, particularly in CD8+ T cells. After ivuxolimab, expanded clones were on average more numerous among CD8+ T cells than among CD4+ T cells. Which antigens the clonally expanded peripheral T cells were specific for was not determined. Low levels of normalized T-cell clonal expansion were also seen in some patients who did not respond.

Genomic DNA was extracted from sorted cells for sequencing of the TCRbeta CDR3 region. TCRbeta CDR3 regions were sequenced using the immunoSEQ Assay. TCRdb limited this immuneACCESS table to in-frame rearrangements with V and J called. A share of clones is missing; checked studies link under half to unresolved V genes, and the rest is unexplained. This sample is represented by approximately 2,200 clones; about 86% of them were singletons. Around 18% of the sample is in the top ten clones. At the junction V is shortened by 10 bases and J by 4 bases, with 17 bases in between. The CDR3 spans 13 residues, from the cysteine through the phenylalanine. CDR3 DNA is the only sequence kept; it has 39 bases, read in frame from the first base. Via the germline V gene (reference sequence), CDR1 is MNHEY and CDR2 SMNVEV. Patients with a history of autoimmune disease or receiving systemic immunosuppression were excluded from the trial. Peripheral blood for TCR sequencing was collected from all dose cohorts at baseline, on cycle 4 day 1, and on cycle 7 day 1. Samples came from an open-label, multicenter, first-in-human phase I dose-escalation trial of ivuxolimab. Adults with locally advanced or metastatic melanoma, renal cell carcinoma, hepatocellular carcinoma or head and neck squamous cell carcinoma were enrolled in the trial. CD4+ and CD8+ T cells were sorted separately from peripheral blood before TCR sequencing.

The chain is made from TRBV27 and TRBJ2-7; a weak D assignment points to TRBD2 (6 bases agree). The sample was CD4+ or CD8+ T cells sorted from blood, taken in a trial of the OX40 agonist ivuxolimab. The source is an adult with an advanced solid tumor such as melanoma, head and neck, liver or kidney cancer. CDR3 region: CATRPGGAYEQYF. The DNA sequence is TGTGCCACCCGACCCGGAGGGGCTTACGAGCAGTACTTC.